This TCR beta chain comes out of a study of blood T cell repertoires in COVID-19. In the study overall: Sources were T cells, B-cell-depleted T cells, or PBMCs; the material itself was cDNA or gDNA.

In germline, CDR1 is SGHRS, CDR2 YFSETQ. Trimming left V 3 bases short and J 9 bases short, with 13 bases between. The CDR3 has 14 residues. Measured with immunoSEQ multiplex PCR; TCRdb has only the in-frame clones, and not every one. The table has about 110,000 clones, roughly two thirds seen once. The source of this sequence is a man at least 80 years old with acute or convalescent COVID-19. The sequenced sample consisted of peripheral blood. The chain carries TRBV5-1 and TRBJ1-6; D might be TRBD1 (5 bases). For the CDR3, the DNA is TGCGCCAGCAGCTATGGAGGGGAGGTTTCACCCCTCCACTTT. It translates to CASSYGGEVSPLHF.